The rows below give T cell receptor beta chains drawn from one sample of a study of T-cell reconstitution after alpha-beta-depleted transplantation in children. TCRdb fed the PCR reads into MiXCR, producing one record per CDR3 protein. The sample shows 150,000 to 200,000 distinct CDR3 sequences, around 10% of them seen only once. Sequenced here: PBMCs, sampled before TCRalphabeta/CD19-depleted stem cell transplant. These receptors were collected from a boy between 2 and 10 years old with acute myeloid leukemia, due to receive a stem cell transplant. Each CDR3 is given with its conserved first and last residue. A D gene is named only where the DNA matches it firmly. Some rows have no size entry. The others give once, few or many, or a class for an expanded clone.

abundance,v_gene,j_gene,d_gene,CDR3nt,CDR3aa
many,TRBV20-1,TRBJ1-2,-,TGCAGTGCTAGAGACAGCGACGTTAACTATGGCTACACCTTC,CSARDSDVNYGYTF
-,TRBV4-2,TRBJ2-5,-,TGTGCCAGCAGCCCCGGGCTGATCTCCAACCAAGAGACCCAGTACTTC,CASSPGLISNQETQYF
many,TRBV7-9,TRBJ1-1,-,TGTGCCTTCTCTACGGTGGCCACTGAAGCTTTCTTT,CAFSTVATEAFF
many,TRBV6-5,TRBJ1-5,-,TGTGCCAGCAGTCTCTCAGGGACACCCAATCAGCCCCAGCATTTT,CASSLSGTPNQPQHF
many,TRBV27,TRBJ1-3,-,TGTGCCAGCACCGACCGACGAGGGGGGCCTTCTGGAAACACCATATATTTT,CASTDRRGGPSGNTIYF
-,TRBV20-1,TRBJ2-7,-,TGCAGTGCTAGCCCTGTGCGGCTATACGAGCAGTACTTC,CSASPVRLYEQYF
many,TRBV29-1,TRBJ2-2,-,TGCAGCGTTAGGTCACACGTCGCCGGGGAGCTGTTTTTT,CSVRSHVAGELFF
few,TRBV12-3/TRBV12-4,TRBJ1-2,-,TGTGCCAGCACTACGGGGCTAGGCAAAGGCTACACCTTC,CASTTGLGKGYTF
many,TRBV11-1,TRBJ1-3,TRBD1,TGTGCCAGCAGTTTAACAACAGGGGGCCCAACCTCTGGAAACACCATATATTTT,CASSLTTGGPTSGNTIYF
many,TRBV7-9,TRBJ2-1,-,TGTGCCAGCAAGTTCGGCTCCTACAATGAGCAGTTCTTC,CASKFGSYNEQFF
many,TRBV15,TRBJ2-3,TRBD2,TGTGCCACCAGCAGAGATACTAGCGGGAGGTCGCAGTATTTT,CATSRDTSGRSQYF
-,TRBV2,TRBJ2-1,TRBD2,TGTGCCTGCTGTTACGGACTAGCGGGAGGCCCATTGGGTGGTAAGCAGTTCTTC,CACCYGLAGGPLGGKQFF
many,TRBV7-2,TRBJ1-6,TRBD1,TGTGCCAGCAGCTTAGCGTCTCAGGGGGCATCTGGTAATTCACCCCTCCACTTT,CASSLASQGASGNSPLHF
many,TRBV6-5,TRBJ2-3,-,TGTGCCAGCAGTTACTCTCGGGACGCACGCCGCACAGATACGCAGTATTTT,CASSYSRDARRTDTQYF
many,TRBV24-1,TRBJ2-5,-,TGTGCCACCATGAATGACCTAGGGGCCCAGTACTTC,CATMNDLGAQYF
many,TRBV12-3/TRBV12-4,TRBJ1-2,TRBD1,TGTGCCAGCAGTGTGACAGGGTTCCGTGGCTACACCTTC,CASSVTGFRGYTF
many,TRBV20-1,TRBJ2-7,-,TGCAGTGCTCCAGGTCGGGGGTCCTACGAGCAGTACTTC,CSAPGRGSYEQYF
many,TRBV6-5,TRBJ2-1,-,TGTGCCAGCACTTGGGGGAGAGGGAGCTCCTACAATGAGCAGTTCTTC,CASTWGRGSSYNEQFF
-,TRBV10-3,TRBJ2-7,TRBD2,TGTGCCATCAGTAAGGGACTAGCGGGAGGCCCCTACGAGCAGTACTTC,CAISKGLAGGPYEQYF
-,TRBV10-1,TRBJ2-1,-,TGCGCCAGCAGTGAGGAAGGGGACGCCTACAATGAGCAGTTCTTC,CASSEEGDAYNEQFF
many,TRBV20-1,TRBJ2-1,-,TGCAGCCTATTCAGAGGGGGGGCCACCTACAATGAGCAGTTCTTC,CSLFRGGATYNEQFF
many,TRBV20-1,TRBJ2-3,-,TGCAGTGCTAGAGATGGCCTGGATACGCAGTATTTT,CSARDGLDTQYF
many,TRBV12-3/TRBV12-4,TRBJ2-4,TRBD2,TGTGCCAGCTCCGGGACTAGCGGAGCCCTAGCCAAAAACATTCAGTACTTC,CASSGTSGALAKNIQYF
many,TRBV5-1,TRBJ1-1,-,TGCGCCAGCAAGGAAGGCAGTTACACGAACACTGAAGCTTTCTTT,CASKEGSYTNTEAFF
many,TRBV4-2,TRBJ1-6,-,TGTGCCAGCAGCCAAACTAATTCACCCCTCCACTTT,CASSQTNSPLHF